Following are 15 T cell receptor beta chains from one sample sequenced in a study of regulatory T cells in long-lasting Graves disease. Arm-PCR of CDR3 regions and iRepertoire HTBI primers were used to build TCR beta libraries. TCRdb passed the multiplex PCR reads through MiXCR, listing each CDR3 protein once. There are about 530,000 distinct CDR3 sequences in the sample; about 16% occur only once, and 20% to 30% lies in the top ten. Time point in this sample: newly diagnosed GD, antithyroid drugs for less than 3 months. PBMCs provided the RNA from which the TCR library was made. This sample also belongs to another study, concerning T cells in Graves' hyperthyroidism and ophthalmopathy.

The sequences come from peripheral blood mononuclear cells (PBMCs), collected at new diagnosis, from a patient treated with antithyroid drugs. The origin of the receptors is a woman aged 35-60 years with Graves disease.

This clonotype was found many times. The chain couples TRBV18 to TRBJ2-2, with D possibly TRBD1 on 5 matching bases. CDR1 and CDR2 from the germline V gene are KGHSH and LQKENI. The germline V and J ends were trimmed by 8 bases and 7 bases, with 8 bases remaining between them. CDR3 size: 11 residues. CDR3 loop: CASDSLGELFF. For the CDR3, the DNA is TGTGCCAGCGACAGCCTCGGGGAGCTGTTTTTT.

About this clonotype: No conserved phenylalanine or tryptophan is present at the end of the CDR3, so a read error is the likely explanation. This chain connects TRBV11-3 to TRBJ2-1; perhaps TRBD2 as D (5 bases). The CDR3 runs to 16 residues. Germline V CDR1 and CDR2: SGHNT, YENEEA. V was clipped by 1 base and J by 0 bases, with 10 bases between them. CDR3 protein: CASSLAGVSSYNEQFL. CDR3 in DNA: TGTGCCAGCAGCTTAGCCGGGGTGAGCTCCTACAATGAGCAGTTCCTC.

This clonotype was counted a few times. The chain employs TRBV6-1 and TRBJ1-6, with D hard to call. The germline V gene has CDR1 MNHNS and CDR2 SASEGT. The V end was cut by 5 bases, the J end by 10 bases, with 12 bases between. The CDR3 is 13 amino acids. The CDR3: CASSTLTESPLHF. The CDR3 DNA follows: TGTGCCAGCAGTACCCTTACAGAATCACCCCTCCACTTT.

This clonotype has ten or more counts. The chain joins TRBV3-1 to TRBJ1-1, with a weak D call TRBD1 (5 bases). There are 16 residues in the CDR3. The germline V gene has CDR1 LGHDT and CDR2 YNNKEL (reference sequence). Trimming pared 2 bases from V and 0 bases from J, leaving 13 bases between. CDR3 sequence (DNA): TGTGCCAGCAGCCAACGTGGGGCAGGGCTGAACACTGAAGCTTTCTTT. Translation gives CASSQRGAGLNTEAFF. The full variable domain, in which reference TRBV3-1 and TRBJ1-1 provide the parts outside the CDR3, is DTAVSQTPKYLVTQMGNDKSIKCEQNLGHDTMYWYKQDSKKFLKIMFSYNNKELIINETVPNRFSPKSPDKAHLNLHINSLELGDSAVYFCASSQRGAGLNTEAFFGQGTRLTVV.

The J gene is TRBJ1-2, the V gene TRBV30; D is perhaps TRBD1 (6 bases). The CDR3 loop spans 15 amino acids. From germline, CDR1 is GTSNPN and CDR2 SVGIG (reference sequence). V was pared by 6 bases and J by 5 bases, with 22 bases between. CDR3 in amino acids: CACQTGAGEPYGYTF. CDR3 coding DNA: TGTGCCTGCCAAACCGGGGCAGGGGAACCTTATGGCTACACCTTC.

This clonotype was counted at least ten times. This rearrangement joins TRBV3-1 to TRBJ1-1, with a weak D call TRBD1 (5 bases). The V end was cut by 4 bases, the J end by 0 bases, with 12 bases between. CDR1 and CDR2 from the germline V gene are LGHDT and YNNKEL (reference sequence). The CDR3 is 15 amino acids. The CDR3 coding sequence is TGTGCCAGCAGCCCACAGGACTACATGAACACTGAAGCTTTCTTT. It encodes CASSPQDYMNTEAFF. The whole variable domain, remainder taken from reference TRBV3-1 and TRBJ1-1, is DTAVSQTPKYLVTQMGNDKSIKCEQNLGHDTMYWYKQDSKKFLKIMFSYNNKELIINETVPNRFSPKSPDKAHLNLHINSLELGDSAVYFCASSPQDYMNTEAFFGQGTRLTVV.

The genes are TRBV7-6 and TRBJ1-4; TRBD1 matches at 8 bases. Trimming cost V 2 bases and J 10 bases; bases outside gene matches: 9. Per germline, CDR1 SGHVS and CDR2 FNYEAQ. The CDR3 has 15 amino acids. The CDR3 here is CASSLSQGALVKLFF. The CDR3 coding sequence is TGTGCCAGCAGCTTATCGCAGGGGGCTTTGGTAAAACTGTTTTTT.

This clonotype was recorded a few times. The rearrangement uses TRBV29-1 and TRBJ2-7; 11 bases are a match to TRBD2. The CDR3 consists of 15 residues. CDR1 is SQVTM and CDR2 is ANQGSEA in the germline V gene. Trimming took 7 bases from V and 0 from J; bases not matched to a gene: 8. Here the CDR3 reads CSALGLAGSSYEQYF. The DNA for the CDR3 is TGCAGCGCCCTCGGACTAGCGGGTAGCTCCTACGAGCAGTACTTC.

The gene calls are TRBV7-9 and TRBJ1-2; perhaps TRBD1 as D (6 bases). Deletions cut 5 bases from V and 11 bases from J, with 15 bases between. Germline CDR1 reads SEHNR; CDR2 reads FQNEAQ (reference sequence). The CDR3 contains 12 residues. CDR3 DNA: TGTGCCAGCAGCACGGGGGGGCTTGGTTACACCTTC. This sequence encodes CASSTGGLGYTF.

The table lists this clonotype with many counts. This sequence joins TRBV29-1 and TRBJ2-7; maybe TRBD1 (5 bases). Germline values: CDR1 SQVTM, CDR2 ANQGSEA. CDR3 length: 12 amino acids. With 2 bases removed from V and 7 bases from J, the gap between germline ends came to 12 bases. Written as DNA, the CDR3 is TGCAGCGTTGAACAGGGTCTGGGAGAGCAGTACTTC. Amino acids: CSVEQGLGEQYF.

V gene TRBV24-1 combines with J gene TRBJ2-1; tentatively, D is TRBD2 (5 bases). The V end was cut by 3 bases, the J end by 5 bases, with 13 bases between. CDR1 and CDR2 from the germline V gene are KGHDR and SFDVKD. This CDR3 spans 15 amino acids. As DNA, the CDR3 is TGTGCCACCAGTGATCCCCAACGGGATCACAATGAGCAGTTCTTC. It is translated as CATSDPQRDHNEQFF.

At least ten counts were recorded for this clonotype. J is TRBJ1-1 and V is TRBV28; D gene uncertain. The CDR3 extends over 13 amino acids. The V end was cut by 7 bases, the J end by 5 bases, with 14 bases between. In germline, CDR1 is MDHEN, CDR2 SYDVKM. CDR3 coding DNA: TGTGCCAGCATTACGGAGGCTGGGACTGAAGCTTTCTTT. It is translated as CASITEAGTEAFF. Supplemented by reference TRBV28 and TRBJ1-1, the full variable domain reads DVKVTQSSRYLVKRTGEKVFLECVQDMDHENMFWYRQDPGLGLRLIYFSYDVKMKEKGDIPEGYSVSREKKERFSLILESASTNQTSMYLCASITEAGTEAFFGQGTRLTVV.

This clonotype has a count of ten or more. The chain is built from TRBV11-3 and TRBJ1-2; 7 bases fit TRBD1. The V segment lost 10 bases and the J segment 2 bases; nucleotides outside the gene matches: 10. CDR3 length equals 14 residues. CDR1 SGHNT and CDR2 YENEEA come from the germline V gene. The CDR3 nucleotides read TGTGCCACCCGCCGACAGGGTTTCAACTATGGCTACACCTTC. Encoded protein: CATRRQGFNYGYTF.

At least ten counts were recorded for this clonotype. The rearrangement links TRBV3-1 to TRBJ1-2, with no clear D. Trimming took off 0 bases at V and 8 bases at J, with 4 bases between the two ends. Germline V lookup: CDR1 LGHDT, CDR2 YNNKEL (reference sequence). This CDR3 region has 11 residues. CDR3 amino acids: CASSQDGGYTF. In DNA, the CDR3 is TGTGCCAGCAGCCAAGATGGAGGCTACACCTTC.

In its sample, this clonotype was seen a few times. CDR3 DNA: TGTGCCAGCAGCGATACGGGACAGGGACCCTTCTACAATGAGCAGTTCTTC. Its protein product is CASSDTGQGPFYNEQFF. V and J are TRBV7-6 and TRBJ2-1; TRBD1 matches at 9 bases. V trimming: 5 bases; J trimming: 3 bases; junction bases outside the gene matches: 11. Germline CDR1 and CDR2: SGHVS and FNYEAQ. The CDR3 extends over 17 amino acids.